The present entry profiles one T cell receptor beta chain with its context. Its cognate antigen is unknown. TCRdb re-derived calls from the RT-PCR reads in MiXCR, one entry per CDR3 protein. The sample gives 200,000 to 300,000 distinct CDR3 sequences, 12% of which show up once; about 8% is in the top ten. Germline loops: CDR1 SGHAT, CDR2 FQDESV (reference sequence). The length of the CDR3 is 15 residues. V dropped 2 bases and J dropped 8 bases, with 13 bases sitting between them. This entry is derived from a study of response to subunit inactivated influenza vaccine. The study, taken as a whole, reports: That few new T cells are recruited by each seasonal influenza vaccination was the authors' suggestion.

This specimen was non-naive T cells sorted from PBMCs, taken 14 to 15 days before vaccination. The V gene is TRBV11-1, the J gene TRBJ1-6, with a weak D call TRBD1 (5 bases). This sequence was found in a man aged 45-65 years who received an inactivated influenza vaccine. CDR3 region: CASSLPGPGDSPLHF. The CDR3 region has the DNA TGTGCCAGCAGCTTACCAGGGCCGGGGGATTCACCCCTCCACTTT.